This TCR beta chain was retrieved from a study of blood T cell repertoires in COVID-19. Whole-study context: COVID-19 samples collected from the United States, Italy and Spain covered acute and convalescent phases.

Original handling: Amplification of reference gene primers was used by the study to estimate nucleated cell counts. Sequenced by immunoSEQ multiplex PCR; TCRdb stores in-frame clones only, minus some. That table gives V, J and clone size, and the DNA gave D and trimming. The data show roughly 230,000 clones, 88% seen once. The sample was peripheral blood. This TCR derives from a man between 65 and 85 years old with acute or convalescent COVID-19.

CDR3 coding DNA: TGTGCCAGCAGTGGCCCTCACGGGAGGACCAACAATGAGCAGTTCTTC. Protein: CASSGPHGRTNNEQFF. The rearrangement joins TRBV27 to TRBJ2-1; TRBD2 matches at 7 bases. The germline CDR1 and CDR2 sequences are MNHEY and SMNVEV (reference sequence). The CDR3 covers 16 residues. After removal of 5 bases from V and 5 bases from J, the junction contained 12 bases not matched to a gene.